This T cell receptor beta chain was observed in a study of a mutant IDH1 vaccine in newly diagnosed glioma. This sample's time point: week 11, during vaccination. Every vaccine dose comprised 300 ug of mutant IDH1 20-mer peptide plus topical imiquimod. As for this clone: Its target is not known.

This CDR3 region has 18 residues. J was trimmed by 0 bases and V by 5 bases; bases with no gene match: 8. CDR1 and CDR2 (germline): SEHNR, FQNEAQ (reference sequence). The assay was immunoSEQ multiplex PCR, and TCRdb's table has in-frame clones only and misses some. The sample has tens of thousands of clones; about four fifths are singletons. The TCR originated in a man aged 50 or older with glioma. This chain joins TRBV7-9 and TRBJ2-6; 9 nucleotides match TRBD2. Sequenced here: PBMCs, sampled from a glioma patient whose treatment included an IDH1 peptide vaccine. This chain's CDR3 is CASSPRLAARSGANVLTF. The CDR3, as DNA: TGTGCCAGCAGCCCAAGACTAGCGGCCCGCTCTGGGGCCAACGTCCTGACTTTC. The full variable domain, its missing parts supplied by reference TRBV7-9 and TRBJ2-6, is DTGVSQNPRHKITKRGQNVTFRCDPISEHNRLYWYRQTLGQGPEFLTYFQNEAQLEKSRLLSDRFSAERPKGSFSTLEIQRTEQGDSAMYLCASSPRLAARSGANVLTFGAGSRLTVL.